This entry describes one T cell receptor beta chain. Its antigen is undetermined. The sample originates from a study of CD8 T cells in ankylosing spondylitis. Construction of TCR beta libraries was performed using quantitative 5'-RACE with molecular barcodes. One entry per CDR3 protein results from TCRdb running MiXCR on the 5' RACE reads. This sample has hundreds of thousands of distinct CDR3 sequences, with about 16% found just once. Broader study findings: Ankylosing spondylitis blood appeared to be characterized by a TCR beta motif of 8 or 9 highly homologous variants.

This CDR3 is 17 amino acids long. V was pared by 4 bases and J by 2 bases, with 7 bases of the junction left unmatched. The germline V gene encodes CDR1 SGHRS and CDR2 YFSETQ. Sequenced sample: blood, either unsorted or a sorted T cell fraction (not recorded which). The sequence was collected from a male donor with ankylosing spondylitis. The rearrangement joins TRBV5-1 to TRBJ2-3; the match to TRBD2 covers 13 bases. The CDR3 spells CASSHSGLAGTTDTQYF. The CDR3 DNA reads TGCGCCAGCAGCCACTCGGGACTAGCGGGGACCACAGATACGCAGTATTTT. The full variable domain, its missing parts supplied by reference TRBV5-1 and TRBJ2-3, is KAGVTQTPRYLIKTRGQQVTLSCSPISGHRSVSWYQQTPGQGLQFLFEYFSETQRNKGNFPGRFSGRQFSNSRSEMNVSTLELGDSALYLCASSHSGLAGTTDTQYFGPGTRLTVL.